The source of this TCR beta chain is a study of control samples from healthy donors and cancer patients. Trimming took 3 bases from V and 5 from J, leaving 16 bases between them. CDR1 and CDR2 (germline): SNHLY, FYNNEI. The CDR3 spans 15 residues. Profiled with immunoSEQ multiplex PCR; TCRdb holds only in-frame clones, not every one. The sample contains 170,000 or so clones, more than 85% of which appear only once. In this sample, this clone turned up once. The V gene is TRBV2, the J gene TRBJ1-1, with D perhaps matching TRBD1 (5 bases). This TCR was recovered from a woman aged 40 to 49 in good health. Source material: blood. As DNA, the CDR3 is TGTGCCAGCAGTGACAGGGCCGTTCGGGGAACTGAAGCTTTCTTT. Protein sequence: CASSDRAVRGTEAFF.